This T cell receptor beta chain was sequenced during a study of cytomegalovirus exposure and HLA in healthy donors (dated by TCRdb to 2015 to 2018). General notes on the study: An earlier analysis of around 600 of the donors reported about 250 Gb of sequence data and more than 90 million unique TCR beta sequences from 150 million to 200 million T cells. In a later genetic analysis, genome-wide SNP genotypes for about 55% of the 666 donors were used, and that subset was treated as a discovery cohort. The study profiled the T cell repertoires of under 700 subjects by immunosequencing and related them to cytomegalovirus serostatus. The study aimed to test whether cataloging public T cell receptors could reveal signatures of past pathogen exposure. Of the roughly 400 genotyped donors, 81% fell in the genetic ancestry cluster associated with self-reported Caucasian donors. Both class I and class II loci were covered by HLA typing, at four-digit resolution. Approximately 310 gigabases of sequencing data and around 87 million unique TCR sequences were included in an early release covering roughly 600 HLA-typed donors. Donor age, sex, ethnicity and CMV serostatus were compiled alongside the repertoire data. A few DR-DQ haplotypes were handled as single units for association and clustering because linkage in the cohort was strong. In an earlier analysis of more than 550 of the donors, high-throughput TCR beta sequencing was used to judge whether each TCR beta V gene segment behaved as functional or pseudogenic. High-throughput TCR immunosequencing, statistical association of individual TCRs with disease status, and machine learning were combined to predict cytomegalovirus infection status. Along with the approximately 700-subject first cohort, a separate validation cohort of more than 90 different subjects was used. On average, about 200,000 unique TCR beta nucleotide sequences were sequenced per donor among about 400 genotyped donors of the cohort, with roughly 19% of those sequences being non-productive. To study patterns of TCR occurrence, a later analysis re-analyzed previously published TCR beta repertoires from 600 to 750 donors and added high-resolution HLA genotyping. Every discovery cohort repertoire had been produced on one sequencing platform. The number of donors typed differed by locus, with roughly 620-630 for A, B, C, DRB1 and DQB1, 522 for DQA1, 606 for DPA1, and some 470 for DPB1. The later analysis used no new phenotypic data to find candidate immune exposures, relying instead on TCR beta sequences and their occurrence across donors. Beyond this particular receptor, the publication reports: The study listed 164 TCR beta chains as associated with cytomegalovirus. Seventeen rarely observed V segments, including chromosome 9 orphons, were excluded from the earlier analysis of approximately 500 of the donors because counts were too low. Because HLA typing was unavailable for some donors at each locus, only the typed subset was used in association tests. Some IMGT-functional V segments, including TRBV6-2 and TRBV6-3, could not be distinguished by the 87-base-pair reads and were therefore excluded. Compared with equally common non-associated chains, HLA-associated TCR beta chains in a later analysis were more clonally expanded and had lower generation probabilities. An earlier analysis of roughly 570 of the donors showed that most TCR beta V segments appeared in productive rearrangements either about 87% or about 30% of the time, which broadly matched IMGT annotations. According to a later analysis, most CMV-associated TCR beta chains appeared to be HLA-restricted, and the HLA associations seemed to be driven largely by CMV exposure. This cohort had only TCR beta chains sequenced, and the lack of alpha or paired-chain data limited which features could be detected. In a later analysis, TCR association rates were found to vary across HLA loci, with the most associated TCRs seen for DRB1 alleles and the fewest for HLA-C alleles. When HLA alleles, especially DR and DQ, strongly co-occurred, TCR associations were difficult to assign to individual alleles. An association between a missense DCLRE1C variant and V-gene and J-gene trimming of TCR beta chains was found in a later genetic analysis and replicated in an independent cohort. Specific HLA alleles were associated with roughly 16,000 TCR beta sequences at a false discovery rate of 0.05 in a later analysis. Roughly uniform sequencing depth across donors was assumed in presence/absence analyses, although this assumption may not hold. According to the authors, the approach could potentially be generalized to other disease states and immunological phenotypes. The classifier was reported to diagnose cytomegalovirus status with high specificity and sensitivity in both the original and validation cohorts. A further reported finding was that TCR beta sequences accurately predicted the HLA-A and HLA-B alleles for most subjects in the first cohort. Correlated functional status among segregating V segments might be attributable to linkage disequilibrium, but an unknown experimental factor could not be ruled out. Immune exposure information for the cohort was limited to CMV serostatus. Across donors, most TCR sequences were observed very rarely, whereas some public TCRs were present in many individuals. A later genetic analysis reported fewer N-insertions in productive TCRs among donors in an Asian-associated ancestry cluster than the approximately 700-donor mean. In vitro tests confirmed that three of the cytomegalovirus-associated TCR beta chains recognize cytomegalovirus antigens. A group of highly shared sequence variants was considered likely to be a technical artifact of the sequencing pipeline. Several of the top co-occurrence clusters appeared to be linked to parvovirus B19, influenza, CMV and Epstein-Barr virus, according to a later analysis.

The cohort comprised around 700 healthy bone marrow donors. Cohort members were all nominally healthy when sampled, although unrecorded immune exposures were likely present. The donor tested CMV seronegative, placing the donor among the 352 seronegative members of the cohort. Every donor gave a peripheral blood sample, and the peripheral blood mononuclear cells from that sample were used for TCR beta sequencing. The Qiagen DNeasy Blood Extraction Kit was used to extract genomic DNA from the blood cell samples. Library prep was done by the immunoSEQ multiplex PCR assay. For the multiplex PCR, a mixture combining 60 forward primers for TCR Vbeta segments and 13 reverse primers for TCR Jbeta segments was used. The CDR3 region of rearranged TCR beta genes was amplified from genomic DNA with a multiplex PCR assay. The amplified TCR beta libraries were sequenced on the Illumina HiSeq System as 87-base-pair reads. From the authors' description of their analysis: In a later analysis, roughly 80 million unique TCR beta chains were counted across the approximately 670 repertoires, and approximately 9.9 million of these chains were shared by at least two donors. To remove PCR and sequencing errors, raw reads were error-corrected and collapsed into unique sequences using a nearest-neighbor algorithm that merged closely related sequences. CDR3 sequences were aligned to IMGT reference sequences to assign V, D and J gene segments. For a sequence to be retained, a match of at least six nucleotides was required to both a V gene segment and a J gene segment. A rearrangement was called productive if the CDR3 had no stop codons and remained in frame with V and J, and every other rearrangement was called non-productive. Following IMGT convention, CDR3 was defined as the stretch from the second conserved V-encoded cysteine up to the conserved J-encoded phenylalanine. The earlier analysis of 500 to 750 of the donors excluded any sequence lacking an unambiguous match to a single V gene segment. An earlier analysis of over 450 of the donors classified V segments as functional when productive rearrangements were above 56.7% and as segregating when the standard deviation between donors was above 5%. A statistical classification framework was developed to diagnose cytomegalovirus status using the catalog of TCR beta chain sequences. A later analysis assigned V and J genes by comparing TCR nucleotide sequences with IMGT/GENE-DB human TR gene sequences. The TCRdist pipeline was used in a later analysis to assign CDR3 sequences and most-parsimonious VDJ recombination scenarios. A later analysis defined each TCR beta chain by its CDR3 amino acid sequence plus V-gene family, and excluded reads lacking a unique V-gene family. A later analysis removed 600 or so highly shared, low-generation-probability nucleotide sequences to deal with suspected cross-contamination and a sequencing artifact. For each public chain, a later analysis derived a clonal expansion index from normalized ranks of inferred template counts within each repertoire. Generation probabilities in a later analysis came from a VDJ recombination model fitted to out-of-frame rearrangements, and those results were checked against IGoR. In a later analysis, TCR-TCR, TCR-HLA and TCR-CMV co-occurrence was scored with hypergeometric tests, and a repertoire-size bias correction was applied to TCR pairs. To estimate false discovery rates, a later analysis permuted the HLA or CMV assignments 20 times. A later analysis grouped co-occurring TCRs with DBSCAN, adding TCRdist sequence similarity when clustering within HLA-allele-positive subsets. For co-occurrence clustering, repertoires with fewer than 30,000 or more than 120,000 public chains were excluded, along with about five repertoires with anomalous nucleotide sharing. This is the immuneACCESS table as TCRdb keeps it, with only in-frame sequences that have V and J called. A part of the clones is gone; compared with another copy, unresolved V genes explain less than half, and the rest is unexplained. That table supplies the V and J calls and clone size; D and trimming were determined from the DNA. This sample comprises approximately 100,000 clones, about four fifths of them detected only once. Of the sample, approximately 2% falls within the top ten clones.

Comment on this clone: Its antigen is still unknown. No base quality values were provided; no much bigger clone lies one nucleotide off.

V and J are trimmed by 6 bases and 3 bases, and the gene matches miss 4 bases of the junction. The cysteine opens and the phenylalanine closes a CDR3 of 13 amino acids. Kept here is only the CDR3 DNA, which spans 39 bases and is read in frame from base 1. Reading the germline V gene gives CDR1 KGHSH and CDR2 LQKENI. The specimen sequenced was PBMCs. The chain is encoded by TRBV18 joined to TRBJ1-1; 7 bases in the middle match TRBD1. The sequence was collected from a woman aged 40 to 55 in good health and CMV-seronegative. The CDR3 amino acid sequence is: CASSRGLDTEAFF. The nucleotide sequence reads TGTGCCAGCTCGAGGGGGCTGGACACTGAAGCTTTCTTT.